The 8 T cell receptor beta chains below come from one sample, sequenced in a study of CD8 T cells in ankylosing spondylitis (dated by TCRdb to 2017 to 2019). Library preparation used 5' RACE. TCRdb records Illumina HiSeq 2500 as the sequencer. TCRdb reanalyzed the raw reads on its own, using fastp at Q25 for trimming and MiXCR for clone calling, and kept in-frame beta chains. Rows with one shared CDR3 protein collapse into an entry with the most common genes and DNA. The sample table lists about 140,000 distinct CDR3 sequences, roughly 31% of them with a count of one. The ten top clones hold about 5.5% of the sample. Sequenced: synovial fluid, either unsorted or a sorted T cell fraction (not recorded which). Source of these receptors: a male donor with ankylosing spondylitis.

The chain has TRBV7-2 and TRBJ2-3; no reliable D call. CDR3 length: 15 residues. V was clipped by 0 bases and J by 3 bases, with 10 bases between them. In germline, CDR1 is SGHTA, CDR2 FQGNSA. CDR3 bases: TGTGCCAGCAGCTTAGCTAGTAATCCGACAGATACGCAGTATTTT. It codes for CASSLASNPTDTQYF. Combining the CDR3 with reference TRBV7-2 and TRBJ2-3 gives the whole variable domain GAGVSQSPSNKVTEKGKDVELRCDPISGHTALYWYRQSLGQGLEFLIYFQGNSAPDKSGLPSDRFSAERTGGSVSTLTIQRTQQEDSAVYLCASSLASNPTDTQYFGPGTRLTVL.

V usage is TRBV5-1 and J usage is TRBJ1-3; no definite D call. V was shortened by 4 bases and J by 2 bases, with 10 bases between the two germline ends. CDR1 SGHRS and CDR2 YFSETQ come from the germline V gene. This CDR3 is 14 amino acids long. The CDR3 DNA sequence: TGCGCCAGCAGCCCAGTCCCAGCTGGAAACACCATATATTTT. This codes for CASSPVPAGNTIYF.

The CDR3 reads CASSLRMVARQETQYF. The CDR3 DNA follows: TGTGCCAGCAGCTTAAGGATGGTAGCCAGACAAGAGACCCAGTACTTC. The chain carries TRBV5-6 and TRBJ2-5; D not resolved. V lost 2 bases, J lost 2 bases, and 16 bases lay in between. The germline V gene encodes CDR1 SGHDT and CDR2 YYEEEE. The CDR3 contains 16 residues.

The chain joins TRBV7-2 to TRBJ2-1; 9 positions match TRBD1. Germline CDR1 SGHTA, CDR2 FQGNSA. This CDR3 region has 13 residues. J lost 9 bases, V lost 7 bases, and 7 bases had no gene match. The CDR3 is CASNQQGAGEQFF. Here the CDR3 DNA reads TGTGCCAGCAACCAACAGGGGGCTGGTGAGCAGTTCTTC.

This chain links TRBV25-1 with TRBJ2-5; TRBD2 agrees at 7 bases. V lost 7 bases, J lost 4 bases, and 9 bases stayed unmatched. CDR3 length equals 14 residues. Germline V gives CDR1 MGHDK, CDR2 SYGVNS. CDR3 sequence (DNA): TGTGCCAGCAACAGGACTAGAAGGGGAGAGACCCAGTACTTC. Translated, it gives CASNRTRRGETQYF.

The chain carries TRBV20-1 and TRBJ2-1; 9 nucleotides match TRBD1. Trimming took 3 bases from V and 7 from J; bases not matched to a gene: 7. The CDR3 totals 14 residues. Germline loops: CDR1 DFQATT, CDR2 SNEGSKA (reference sequence). The CDR3 loop is CSARGQGTGNEQFF. In DNA form, the CDR3 reads TGCAGTGCTAGGGGACAGGGCACTGGGAATGAGCAGTTCTTC.

The rearrangement links TRBV20-1 to TRBJ1-5; D uncertain. The CDR3 extends over 14 amino acids. Germline CDR1 is DFQATT and CDR2 is SNEGSKA (reference sequence). V lost 6 bases, J lost 4 bases, and 16 bases lay in between. CDR3 in amino acids: CSAPAGEGNQPQHF. CDR3 DNA sequence: TGCAGTGCCCCAGCCGGGGAGGGAAATCAGCCCCAGCATTTT.

The rearrangement links TRBV5-5 to TRBJ2-7, with 9 bases aligning to TRBD1. With 4 bases clipped from V and 7 bases from J, the junction kept 12 bases outside the gene matches. Germline CDR1 reads SGHKS; CDR2 reads YYEKEE (reference sequence). The CDR3 is made up of 15 amino acids. The CDR3 coding sequence is TGTGCCAGCAGCCGGGACAGGGATAAAGTTAGGGAGCAGTACTTC. Its protein product is CASSRDRDKVREQYF.